One sample yielded the 26 T cell receptor beta chains listed below, sequenced in a study of T-cell reconstitution after alpha-beta-depleted transplantation in children. For TCRbeta, the library was prepared with unique molecular identifiers. TCRdb processed the PCR reads anew with MiXCR; each CDR3 protein has one entry. Seen here are about 610,000 distinct CDR3 sequences, about 10% observed once, and the top ten hold approximately 4.1%. The input for sequencing was PBMCs from the stem cell graft donor, taken from the stem cell graft. These receptors came from a human donor who donated a stem cell graft to a child with acute myeloid leukemia.

This clonotype has only a few counts. The chain links TRBV6-2 or TRBV6-3 to TRBJ2-1, with TRBD2 matching 10 bases. This CDR3 has 17 amino acids. The germline CDR1 and CDR2 sequences are MNHEY and SVGEGT. J gave up 9 bases and V 5 bases, and 16 bases lay outside the gene matches. The chain's CDR3 is CASSHLGEAGGSGEQFF. DNA for the CDR3: TGTGCCAGCAGTCACCTCGGGGAAGCGGGAGGGTCGGGTGAGCAGTTCTTC.

This clonotype was counted between two and nine times. V and J are TRBV29-1 and TRBJ1-2, with 8 bases fitting TRBD1. The ends lost 7 bases at V and 7 bases at J; junction bases unmatched: 8. CDR3 size: 12 residues. Per germline, CDR1 SQVTM and CDR2 ANQGSEA. CDR3 sequence reads: CSGWQGAAGYTF. CDR3 nucleotides: TGCAGCGGGTGGCAGGGGGCGGCTGGCTACACCTTC.

The count of this clonotype is one. The chain combines TRBV30 with TRBJ1-1; unclear D gene. V lost 0 bases to trimming and J lost 0 bases, with 11 bases between them. CDR3 length equals 15 residues. Germline assignment: CDR1 GTSNPN and CDR2 SVGIG (reference sequence). DNA for the CDR3: TGTGCCTGGAGTGTACATGGAGGTATGAACACTGAAGCTTTCTTT. Its translation: CAWSVHGGMNTEAFF.

The chain has TRBV5-6 and TRBJ2-1; 8 nucleotides agree with TRBD1. The trim removed 4 bases at V and 4 bases at J, leaving 7 bases unmatched. The V gene's germline CDR1 is SGHDT and CDR2 YYEEEE. The CDR3 sequence is 15 residues long. The DNA for the CDR3 is TGTGCCAGCAGCGCGGGACAGGCCCTGTACAATGAGCAGTTCTTC. Amino acids: CASSAGQALYNEQFF.

This clonotype was counted only a few times. This chain uses TRBV29-1 with TRBJ2-7; tentative D call: TRBD1 (5 bases). Germline loops: CDR1 SQVTM, CDR2 ANQGSEA. This CDR3 spans 13 amino acids. Trimming shortened V by 1 base and J by 1 base, and 8 bases separated the two germline ends. Written as DNA, the CDR3 is TGCAGCGTTGAAGGGACAAATTCCTACGAGCAGTACTTC. This encodes CSVEGTNSYEQYF.

The sample holds a few counts of this clonotype. The chain couples TRBV11-2 to TRBJ2-3, with a possible D match to TRBD1 (5 bases). The CDR3 totals 18 residues. Trimming stripped 0 bases from V and 3 bases from J, with 19 bases between. In germline, CDR1 is SGHAT, CDR2 FQNNGV. CDR3 region: CASSLDPPGLKGTDTQYF. In DNA form, the CDR3 reads TGTGCCAGCAGCTTAGATCCCCCAGGGTTGAAGGGGACAGATACGCAGTATTTT.

V is TRBV29-1 and J is TRBJ2-2; 8 nucleotides match TRBD1. Germline V gives CDR1 SQVTM, CDR2 ANQGSEA. The CDR3 runs 13 residues. V lost 7 bases, J lost 5 bases, and 6 bases stayed unmatched. The CDR3 DNA follows: TGCAGCGGTAGGACAGGGATTACCGGGGAGCTGTTTTTT. Amino acids: CSGRTGITGELFF.

This clonotype was picked up many times. The chain has TRBV2 and TRBJ2-7; 12 bases align to TRBD2. The CDR3 loop spans 15 amino acids. Looked up from germline, CDR1 is SNHLY and CDR2 is FYNNEI. V lost 3 bases, J lost 12 bases, and 12 bases stayed unmatched. The CDR3 DNA follows: TGTGCCAGCAGTGAGACTAGCGGGAGCCCCTCCCTCGTGTACTTC. Translated, it gives CASSETSGSPSLVYF.

This chain links TRBV25-1 with TRBJ2-5, with 8 bases aligning to TRBD1. Germline trimming cut 4 bases from V and 4 bases from J; bases unmatched to any gene: 2. The CDR3 spans 13 residues. The germline V gene has CDR1 MGHDK and CDR2 SYGVNS. The CDR3 nucleotides read TGTGCCAGCAGTGGGGACAGGTCAGAGACCCAGTACTTC. Translating it yields CASSGDRSETQYF.

The rearrangement uses TRBV7-2 and TRBJ1-5, with D maybe TRBD1 (6 bases). The CDR3 is 14 amino acids. V was clipped by 5 bases and J by 6 bases, with 14 bases between them. Germline loops: CDR1 SGHTA, CDR2 FQGNSA. CDR3 loop: CASSQAGAGQPQHF. The CDR3 coding sequence is TGTGCCAGCAGCCAAGCAGGGGCCGGTCAGCCCCAGCATTTT.

This clonotype occurred a few times. The chain recombines TRBV28 with TRBJ2-7; D gene uncertain. V was pared by 2 bases and J by 0 bases, with 8 bases between. In germline, CDR1 is MDHEN, CDR2 SYDVKM. This CDR3 region has 14 residues. This CDR3 reads CASSLQGISYEQYF. The DNA of the CDR3 is TGTGCCAGCAGTTTACAAGGAATCTCCTACGAGCAGTACTTC. The full variable domain, rest sourced from reference TRBV28 and TRBJ2-7, is DVKVTQSSRYLVKRTGEKVFLECVQDMDHENMFWYRQDPGLGLRLIYFSYDVKMKEKGDIPEGYSVSREKKERFSLILESASTNQTSMYLCASSLQGISYEQYFGPGTRLTVT.

The sample holds a few counts of this clonotype. A much larger clone differs by one base, so this may be a read error. This chain connects TRBV5-5 to TRBJ1-3, with D unresolved. CDR1 and CDR2 (germline): SGHKS, YYEKEE (reference sequence). There are 14 residues in the CDR3. Trimming removed 2 bases at V and 0 bases at J, with 6 bases between. CDR3 DNA: TGTGCCAGCAGCTTTGGGAGCTCTGGAAACACCATATATTTT. Translation gives CASSFGSSGNTIYF.

This clonotype occurred many times. The V and J genes are TRBV9 and TRBJ2-3, with 7 bases identical to TRBD2. With V trimmed by 7 bases and J by 2 bases, 10 bases remained unmatched. CDR3 length: 15 residues. The V gene's germline CDR1 is SGDLS and CDR2 YYNGEE. CDR3 nucleotides: TGTGCCAGCGGGGCTAGCGGAGTTCTCACAGATACGCAGTATTTT. Translating gives CASGASGVLTDTQYF. Full variable domain (missing parts from reference TRBV9 and TRBJ2-3): DSGVTQTPKHLITATGQRVTLRCSPRSGDLSVYWYQQSLDQGLQFLIQYYNGEERAKGNILERFSAQQFPDLHSELNLSSLELGDSALYFCASGASGVLTDTQYFGPGTRLTVL.

This clonotype has only a few counts. V is TRBV21-1 and J is TRBJ2-5; the table's D call, TRBD1, was not checked against the DNA. TRBV21-1 is recorded as a pseudogene. The CDR3 spans 15 residues. The DNA of the CDR3 is TGTGCCAGCAGCAAAGCTGGGGGGCGCCGGGAGACCCAGTACTTC. Translating it yields CASSKAGGRRETQYF.

The table lists this clonotype with many counts. The rearrangement uses TRBV5-1 and TRBJ1-4; D is unclear. V was clipped by 2 bases and J by 0 bases, with 11 bases between them. Germline loops: CDR1 SGHRS, CDR2 YFSETQ. The CDR3 contains 16 residues. Written as DNA, the CDR3 is TGCGCCAGCAGCTTAGGGTCGGGTCCAACTAATGAAAAACTGTTTTTT. Amino acid sequence: CASSLGSGPTNEKLFF.

In this sample, this clonotype turned up a few times. This chain links TRBV18 with TRBJ2-1; D is undetermined. CDR3 length equals 14 residues. V shed 2 bases and J shed 4 bases, with 9 bases lying between them. From germline, CDR1 is KGHSH and CDR2 LQKENI. This chain's CDR3 is CASSPGTQYNEQFF. The CDR3 bases are TGTGCCAGCTCACCAGGCACTCAATACAATGAGCAGTTCTTC.

This clonotype came up many times. V gene TRBV29-1 combines with J gene TRBJ2-3; D ambiguous. V gave up 4 bases and J gave up 3 bases, with 8 bases separating them. This CDR3 is built from 12 residues. Germline values: CDR1 SQVTM, CDR2 ANQGSEA. The CDR3 here is CSVAPETDTQYF. CDR3 DNA: TGCAGCGTTGCTCCGGAAACAGATACGCAGTATTTT.

In its sample, this clonotype was seen a few times. J is TRBJ2-7 and V is TRBV28; 10 positions match TRBD1. Germline lookup yields CDR1 MDHEN and CDR2 SYDVKM. The ends lost 2 bases at V and 5 bases at J; junction bases unmatched: 3. The CDR3 runs 14 residues. This chain's CDR3 is CASSLRQGADEQYF. The CDR3 DNA reads as TGTGCCAGCAGTTTAAGACAGGGGGCGGACGAGCAGTACTTC.

V usage is TRBV2 and J usage is TRBJ2-6; TRBD2 agrees at 7 bases. The CDR3 loop spans 19 amino acids. Germline lookup yields CDR1 SNHLY and CDR2 FYNNEI. Trimming removed 5 bases from V and 2 bases from J; junction bases left unmatched: 15. The CDR3 DNA sequence: TGTGCCAGCAGTTTTCCTTTGGGACTAACACGGACTGGGGCCAACGTCCTGACTTTC. It specifies CASSFPLGLTRTGANVLTF.

This clonotype showed up just a few times. The chain links TRBV30 to TRBJ2-7; 7 positions agree with TRBD2. Trimming cost V 3 bases and J 5 bases; bases outside gene matches: 1. The CDR3 covers 11 residues. Germline lookup yields CDR1 GTSNPN and CDR2 SVGIG (reference sequence). The CDR3 region is CAWRTSNEQYF. In nucleotides, the CDR3 is TGTGCCTGGAGGACTAGCAACGAGCAGTACTTC.

The chain recombines TRBV5-1 with TRBJ2-3; D is possibly TRBD1 (6 bases). CDR1 and CDR2 (germline): SGHRS, YFSETQ. V dropped 4 bases and J dropped 5 bases, with 17 bases sitting between them. CDR3 size: 15 residues. The CDR3 DNA sequence: TGCGCCAGCAGCGATGGACAGACTCGGGGAGATACGCAGTATTTT. The encoded protein is CASSDGQTRGDTQYF.

This clonotype showed up just a few times. Just one base apart from a much larger clone, this may be a read error. The genes are TRBV25-1 and TRBJ2-7; 7 nucleotides match TRBD2. Per germline, CDR1 MGHDK and CDR2 SYGVNS. The CDR3 contains 13 residues. The ends lost 8 bases at V and 0 bases at J; junction bases unmatched: 4. Here the CDR3 reads CASVSGTSYEQYF. The CDR3 DNA sequence: TGTGCCAGCGTAAGCGGGACCTCCTACGAGCAGTACTTC.

This clonotype was seen only a few times. The gene calls are TRBV4-3 and TRBJ1-3; TRBD1 aligns across 9 bases. V shed 0 bases and J 2 bases; nucleotides not matched to a gene: 2. CDR3 length: 16 residues. The V gene's germline CDR1 is LGHNA and CDR2 YSLEER. CDR3 nucleotide sequence: TGCGCCAGCAGCCAAGATTGGACAGGGGCTGGAAACACCATATATTTT. The encoded protein is CASSQDWTGAGNTIYF.

This clonotype came up a few times. V is TRBV12-3 or TRBV12-4 and J is TRBJ1-5; 7 bases line up with TRBD1. The CDR3 loop spans 17 amino acids. The trim removed 5 bases at V and 3 bases at J, leaving 13 bases unmatched. CDR3 amino acids: CASSERQGGTHNQPQHF. CDR3 nucleotide sequence: TGTGCCAGCAGTGAACGACAGGGAGGGACCCACAATCAGCCCCAGCATTTT.

A note on this clonotype: At one end the junction does not follow the germline gene, possibly because of a read error. This chain connects TRBV7-7 to TRBJ2-1; maybe TRBD1 (6 bases). There are 14 residues in the CDR3. Germline V lookup: CDR1 SSHAT, CDR2 FNYEAQ (reference sequence). The CDR3 DNA is TGTGCTAGCAGCGTAGGGGGATTACGGGATGAGCAGTTCTTC. This gives the protein CASSVGGLRDEQFF.

The CDR3 loop reads CASSQDKDQPRLAYEQYF. As DNA, the CDR3 is TGCGCCAGCAGCCAAGATAAAGATCAGCCGAGGTTAGCCTACGAGCAGTACTTC. This chain joins TRBV4-3 and TRBJ2-7; no definite D call. The CDR3 totals 18 residues. Per the germline V gene, CDR1 is LGHNA and CDR2 is YSLEER. Trimming stripped 0 bases from V and 2 bases from J, with 20 bases between.